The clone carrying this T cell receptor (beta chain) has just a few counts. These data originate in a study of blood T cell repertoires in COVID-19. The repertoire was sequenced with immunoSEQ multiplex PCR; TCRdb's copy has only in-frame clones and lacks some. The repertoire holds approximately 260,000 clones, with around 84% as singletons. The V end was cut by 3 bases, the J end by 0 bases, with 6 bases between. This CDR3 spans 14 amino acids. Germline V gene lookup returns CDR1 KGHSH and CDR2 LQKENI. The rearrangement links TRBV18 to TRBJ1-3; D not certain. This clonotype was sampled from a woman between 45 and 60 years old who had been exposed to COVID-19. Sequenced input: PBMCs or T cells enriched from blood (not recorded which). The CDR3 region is CASSPLDSGNTIYF. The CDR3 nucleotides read TGTGCCAGCTCACCCCTAGACTCTGGAAACACCATATATTTT.